These 14 T cell receptor beta chains were sequenced from one sample in a study of graft-versus-host responses after intestinal transplantation. Antigens of these TCRs are unknown. Assay: immunoSEQ multiplex PCR; the TCRdb copy retains only in-frame clones and omits some. The data hold tens of thousands of clones, with about 93% observed a single time. The sample consisted of unstimulated CD8+ T cells sorted from spleen or lymph node cells, taken before transplant. The receptors come from a human donor who was the organ donor for an intestinal transplant.

The rearrangement links TRBV4-2 to TRBJ2-5; the D gene could be TRBD1 or TRBD2 (5 bases each). V lost 4 bases, J lost 2 bases, and 17 bases lay in between. This CDR3 spans 16 amino acids. Germline assignment: CDR1 LGHNA and CDR2 YNFKEQ. The DNA of the CDR3 is TGTGCCAGCAGCCTCCTCCTCCGGGACGAACAAGAGACCCAGTACTTC. It encodes CASSLLLRDEQETQYF.

This rearrangement joins TRBV9 to TRBJ1-2; possibly TRBD1 for D (6 bases). Trimming took 0 bases from V and 7 from J, leaving 25 bases between them. CDR1 is SGDLS and CDR2 is YYNGEE in the germline V gene. The CDR3 totals 18 residues. The CDR3 reads CASSVAPKGGGGSSGYTF. The CDR3 DNA reads TGTGCCAGCAGCGTAGCTCCGAAGGGAGGGGGAGGTTCTTCTGGCTACACCTTC.

The V and J genes are TRBV7-8 and TRBJ2-1, with D possibly TRBD1 on 5 matching bases. Germline V gene lookup returns CDR1 SGHVS and CDR2 FQNEAQ. The CDR3 spans 16 residues. V gave up 2 bases and J gave up 4 bases, with 15 bases separating them. CDR3 DNA: TGTGCCAGCAGCTTAAGGCGGCAGGGTTTTTACAATGAGCAGTTCTTC. Protein: CASSLRRQGFYNEQFF. Variable domain in full (rest from reference TRBV7-8 and TRBJ2-1): GAGVSQSPRYKVAKRGQDVALRCDPISGHVSLFWYQQALGQGPEFLTYFQNEAQLDKSGLPSDRFFAERPEGSVSTLKIQRTQQEDSAVYLCASSLRRQGFYNEQFFGPGTRLTVL.

In its sample, this clone was seen once. The V gene is TRBV11-2, the J gene TRBJ1-5; D unclear. Germline CDR1 and CDR2: SGHAT and FQNNGV. This CDR3 is built from 14 residues. Between the trimmed V and J ends, which lost 6 bases and 0 bases, there was a span of 9 bases. CDR3 in amino acids: CASSDRDSNQPQHF. CDR3 nucleotides: TGTGCCAGCAGTGACCGGGATAGCAATCAGCCCCAGCATTTT.

V gene TRBV6-5 combines with J gene TRBJ1-5; a possible D gene is TRBD1 (5 bases). Trimming stripped 10 bases from V and 7 bases from J, with 17 bases between. The germline CDR1 and CDR2 sequences are MNHEY and SVGAGI. The CDR3 is 13 residues long. The CDR3 coding sequence is TGTGCCACTGGGACTTCCAAATTGCAGCCCCAGCATTTT. Translated: CATGTSKLQPQHF.

The rearrangement links TRBV2 to TRBJ2-2; possible D gene TRBD2, 5 bases. V lost 3 bases to trimming and J lost 5 bases, with 7 bases between them. This CDR3 is 13 amino acids long. CDR1 and CDR2 from the germline V gene are SNHLY and FYNNEI. CDR3 in amino acids: CASSEDFTGELFF. The CDR3 DNA is TGTGCCAGCAGTGAGGACTTTACCGGGGAGCTGTTTTTT.

The chain links TRBV21-1 to TRBJ1-5. TRBV21-1 corresponds to a pseudogene. This CDR3 comprises 20 residues. The CDR3 loop reads CASSKSKLHYQEYSNQPQHF. CDR3 nucleotides: TGTGCCAGCAGCAAATCGAAATTACATTATCAGGAGTATAGCAATCAGCCCCAGCATTTT.

V and J are TRBV15 and TRBJ1-1, with D possibly matching TRBD1 (6 bases). CDR1 is LNHNV, CDR2 YYDKDF, per germline (reference sequence). CDR3 length: 13 residues. Trimming removed 3 bases from V and 8 bases from J, with 13 bases in between. The CDR3 region is CATSSSRQAEAFF. CDR3 DNA: TGTGCCACCAGCAGCTCCCGACAGGCAGAAGCTTTCTTT.

The rearrangement links TRBV2 to TRBJ2-5; 14 bases match TRBD2. V trimming: 1 base; J trimming: 4 bases; junction bases outside the gene matches: 2. From germline, CDR1 is SNHLY and CDR2 FYNNEI. CDR3 length: 16 amino acids. CDR3 sequence (DNA): TGTGCCAGCAGTGAAGGACTAGCGGGAGGGCCAGAGACCCAGTACTTC. Its protein product is CASSEGLAGGPETQYF.

The V gene is TRBV29-1, the J gene TRBJ2-5; TRBD2 might be the D (6 bases). CDR3 size: 12 residues. Germline CDR1 and CDR2: SQVTM and ANQGSEA. The V end lost 3 bases, the J end lost 2 bases, and 7 bases lay between the germline ends. In DNA form, the CDR3 reads TGCAGCGTTGAGCGGGGTCAAGAGACCCAGTACTTC. It is translated as CSVERGQETQYF.

The J gene is TRBJ2-3, the V gene TRBV4-2; 7 bases are a match to TRBD2. The CDR3 loop spans 16 amino acids. Germline CDR1 LGHNA, CDR2 YNFKEQ. V lost 2 bases, J lost 6 bases, and 11 bases stayed unmatched. CDR3 sequence reads: CASSQTTSVRGDTQYF. CDR3 bases: TGTGCCAGCAGCCAAACCACTAGCGTGAGAGGGGATACGCAGTATTTT.

The chain couples TRBV2 to TRBJ2-7; 7 bases line up with TRBD1. Trimming cost V 5 bases and J 0 bases; bases outside gene matches: 7. This CDR3 spans 15 amino acids. CDR1 SNHLY and CDR2 FYNNEI come from the germline V gene. Written as DNA, the CDR3 is TGTGCCAGCAGTTCAATCCGGGACAGCTCCTACGAGCAGTACTTC. It yields the protein CASSSIRDSSYEQYF.

The gene calls are TRBV28 and TRBJ1-2; D gene ambiguous. Trimming removed 3 bases from V and 7 bases from J, with 15 bases in between. This CDR3 contains 14 residues. Per the germline V gene, CDR1 is MDHEN and CDR2 is SYDVKM. The CDR3 reads CASSFPGTRSGYTF. The CDR3 bases are TGTGCCAGCAGTTTCCCGGGAACCAGAAGTGGCTACACCTTC.

This chain joins TRBV2 and TRBJ2-2; D may be TRBD2 (7 bases). The germline gives CDR1 SNHLY, CDR2 FYNNEI. Trimming took 10 bases from V and 4 from J, leaving 16 bases between them. The CDR3 has 14 residues. CDR3 nucleotide sequence: TGTGCCATTGCGGGAAGGGGGGGCACCGGGGAGCTGTTTTTT. This translates into CAIAGRGGTGELFF. Full variable domain (rest looked up from reference TRBV2 and TRBJ2-2): EPEVTQTPSHQVTQMGQEVILRCVPISNHLYFYWYRQILGQKVEFLVSFYNNEISEKSEIFDDQFSVERPDGSNFTLKIRSTKLEDSAMYFCAIAGRGGTGELFFGEGSRLTVL.